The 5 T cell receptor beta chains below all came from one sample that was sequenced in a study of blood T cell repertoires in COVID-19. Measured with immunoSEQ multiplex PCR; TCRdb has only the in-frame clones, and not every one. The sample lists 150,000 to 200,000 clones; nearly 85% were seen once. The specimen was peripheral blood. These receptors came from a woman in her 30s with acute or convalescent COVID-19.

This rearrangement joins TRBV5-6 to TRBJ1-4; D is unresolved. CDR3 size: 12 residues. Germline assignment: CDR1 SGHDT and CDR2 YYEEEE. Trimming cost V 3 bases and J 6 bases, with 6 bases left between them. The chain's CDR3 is CASSSLDEKLFF. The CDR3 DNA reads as TGTGCCAGCAGCTCACTGGATGAAAAACTGTTTTTT.

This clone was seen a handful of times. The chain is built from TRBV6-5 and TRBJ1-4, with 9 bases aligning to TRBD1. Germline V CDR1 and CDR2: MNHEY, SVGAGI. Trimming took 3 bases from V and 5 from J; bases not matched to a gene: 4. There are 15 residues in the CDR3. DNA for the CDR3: TGTGCCAGCAGTTATACAGGGGGCGGAAATGAAAAACTGTTTTTT. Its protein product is CASSYTGGGNEKLFF.

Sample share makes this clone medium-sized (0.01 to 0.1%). The CDR3 coding sequence is TGTGCCACCAGAACGGGGACTAGCGTAGGCGACGAGCAGTACTTC. Its protein product is CATRTGTSVGDEQYF. V and J are TRBV24-1 and TRBJ2-7; 10 nucleotides align to TRBD2. V dropped 7 bases and J dropped 5; count of bases not matched to a gene: 10. This CDR3 has 15 amino acids. Germline assignment: CDR1 KGHDR and CDR2 SFDVKD.

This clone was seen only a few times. CDR3 sequence (DNA): TGTGCCAGCAGTTTCATTGGACAGGGGTCTCATGGCTACACCTTC. Its translation: CASSFIGQGSHGYTF. The chain joins TRBV28 to TRBJ1-2; 9 bases agree with TRBD1. V trimming: 3 bases; J trimming: 6 bases; junction bases outside the gene matches: 8. Per germline, CDR1 MDHEN and CDR2 SYDVKM. This CDR3 comprises 15 residues.

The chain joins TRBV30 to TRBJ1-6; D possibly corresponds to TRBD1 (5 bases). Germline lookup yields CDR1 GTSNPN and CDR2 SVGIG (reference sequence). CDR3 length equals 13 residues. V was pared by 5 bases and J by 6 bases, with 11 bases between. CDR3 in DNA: TGTGCCTGGGGAGGGGCTCCTAATTCACCCCTCCACTTT. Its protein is CAWGGAPNSPLHF.